The 9 T cell receptor beta chains presented below share a single source sample, sequenced in a study of long-term antiretroviral therapy in people with HIV. Version v3.0 of the immunoSEQ assay ran at survey level. Assay: immunoSEQ multiplex PCR; the TCRdb copy retains only in-frame clones and omits some. Among some 27,000 clones listed, 60% to 80% were seen once. The input for sequencing was unsorted PBMCs, taken 2.1 years after starting antiretroviral therapy. The origin of the receptors is a man aged 25 to 40 with HIV.

This chain links TRBV7-9 with TRBJ1-2; the D gene is possibly TRBD1 (6 bases). The CDR3 has 15 amino acids. Germline CDR1 reads SEHNR; CDR2 reads FQNEAQ (reference sequence). V shed 2 bases and J shed 4 bases, with 14 bases lying between them. CDR3 in DNA: TGTGCCAGCAGCTTAATTGGTGGGGGCGCCTATGGCTACACCTTC. It specifies CASSLIGGGAYGYTF.

This chain links TRBV6-6 with TRBJ2-3; 8 nucleotides agree with TRBD2. J gave up 4 bases and V 6 bases, and 9 bases lay outside the gene matches. The germline gives CDR1 MNHNY, CDR2 SVGAGI (reference sequence). The CDR3 runs 15 residues. In DNA form, the CDR3 reads TGTGCCAGCAGAGCGGAGCGGGAGAATTCAGATACGCAGTATTTT. It translates to CASRAERENSDTQYF.

As DNA, the CDR3 is TGTGCCAGCAGCCGCGACAGGGGAAGCAATCAGCCCCAGCATTTT. It codes for CASSRDRGSNQPQHF. The V and J genes are TRBV7-6 and TRBJ1-5; 8 bases align to TRBD1. The germline V gene encodes CDR1 SGHVS and CDR2 FNYEAQ. The ends lost 5 bases at V and 1 base at J; junction bases unmatched: 4. This CDR3 spans 15 amino acids.

The CDR3 region is CASSLYGGAIGELFF. In DNA, the CDR3 is TGTGCCAGCAGCTTATACGGGGGGGCGATCGGGGAGCTGTTTTTT. This chain connects TRBV7-8 to TRBJ2-2; the match to TRBD2 covers 8 bases. CDR1 is SGHVS and CDR2 is FQNEAQ in the germline V gene. Unmatched junction bases numbered 6, after V lost 2 bases and J lost 7 bases. This CDR3 is built from 15 residues.

The chain couples TRBV5-1 to TRBJ1-1; tentatively, D is TRBD1 (6 bases). Trimming shortened V by 0 bases and J by 4 bases, and 13 bases separated the two germline ends. Germline values: CDR1 SGHRS, CDR2 YFSETQ. The CDR3 consists of 15 residues. CDR3 DNA: TGCGCCAGCAGCTTGGTGGGGGGGCCGGTCACTGAAGCTTTCTTT. Translating it yields CASSLVGGPVTEAFF.

The CDR3 nucleotides read TGTGCTAGTGGTTTGGTAGGCTACAATGAGCAGTTCTTC. As protein: CASGLVGYNEQFF. The V and J genes are TRBV12-5 and TRBJ2-1; D gene uncertain. This CDR3 has 13 amino acids. The germline V gene has CDR1 LGHNT and CDR2 FRNRAP. The V end lost 0 bases, the J end lost 3 bases, and 3 bases lay between the germline ends.

The genes are TRBV19 and TRBJ2-7; 8 bases are shared with TRBD2. Per the germline V gene, CDR1 is LNHDA and CDR2 is SQIVND (reference sequence). This CDR3 contains 16 residues. J lost 0 bases, V lost 5 bases, and 9 bases had no gene match. The CDR3 sequence is CASSLGGLAASYEQYF. In nucleotides, the CDR3 is TGTGCCAGTAGTCTGGGTGGACTAGCAGCCTCCTACGAGCAGTACTTC.

V is TRBV6-1 and J is TRBJ1-5, with 9 bases matching TRBD1. This CDR3 contains 13 residues. CDR1 is MNHNS and CDR2 is SASEGT in the germline V gene. The V and J ends lost 10 bases and 7 bases, in that order; junction bases with no gene match: 8. The CDR3 region is CATSDRGKQPQHF. CDR3 sequence (DNA): TGTGCCACCTCTGACAGGGGGAAGCAGCCCCAGCATTTT.

This rearrangement joins TRBV28 to TRBJ1-1; D gene unclear. The CDR3 loop spans 12 amino acids. V lost 5 bases and J lost 10, with 14 bases in between. From germline, CDR1 is MDHEN and CDR2 SYDVKM. The CDR3 DNA follows: TGTGCCAGCAGTGTGGTTTTACAGCGAGCTTTCTTT. Translated, it gives CASSVVLQRAFF.